The clone carrying this TCR beta chain was recorded a few times. Its antigen remains unknown. The authors ran a second PCR of roughly 6 to 12 cycles using a sample-barcoded 5' primer and a J-beta primer mix. Each CDR3 protein is one row after TCRdb ran MiXCR on the 5' RACE reads. Among hundreds of thousands of distinct CDR3 sequences listed, around 46% were seen once. V was clipped by 4 bases and J by 4 bases; unmatched bases: 8. Germline V gives CDR1 SGHRS, CDR2 YFSETQ. The CDR3 runs to 15 residues. This sample is part of a study of blood T cells in healthy people across ages. Whole-study results and caveats: Estimates of total diversity, which came from one million sequenced T cells, were considered to be underestimates.

The chain carries TRBV5-1 and TRBJ2-3, with 8 bases fitting TRBD1. Sequences were obtained from blood. The TCR comes from a woman aged 60 to 75 in good health. CDR3 sequence reads: CASSPGQGIPDTQYF. The CDR3 region has the DNA TGCGCCAGCAGCCCAGGACAGGGTATACCAGATACGCAGTATTTT.